This T cell receptor beta chain is from a study of T-cell reconstitution after alpha-beta-depleted transplantation in children. Preparing the TCRbeta library involved the use of unique molecular identifiers. TCRdb used MiXCR to reprocess the PCR reads, holding one entry per CDR3 protein. The data hold around 680,000 distinct CDR3 sequences, with over 15% observed a single time. CDR1 SEHNR and CDR2 FQNEAQ come from the germline V gene (reference sequence). CDR3 length: 15 residues. Germline trimming cut 2 bases from V and 10 bases from J; bases unmatched to any gene: 7. This clonotype was seen only a few times.

The source was PBMCs from the stem cell graft donor, collected from the stem cell graft. The chain recombines TRBV7-9 with TRBJ2-6; TRBD1 aligns across 8 bases. The TCR sequence derives from a human donor who donated a stem cell graft to a child with acute myeloid leukemia. CDR3 residues: CASSLSGQAVNVLTF. For the CDR3, the DNA is TGTGCCAGCAGCTTATCGGGACAGGCCGTTAACGTCCTGACTTTC.